These 32 T cell receptor beta chains originate from one sample sequenced in a study of T-cell memory formation after mild COVID-19. In TCRdb, the 5' RACE reads were re-called with MiXCR into one record per CDR3 protein. The sample shows fewer than 650,000 distinct CDR3 sequences, less than 25% of them seen only once. Sequencing was performed on PBMCs or a T cell subset sorted from them (not recorded which). All receptors derive from an adult woman who had mild COVID-19 (a few samples of this study predate the infection). Cell type and time point are not known.

The chain employs TRBV12-5 and TRBJ1-1; D not resolved. CDR3 length equals 15 residues. V dropped 0 bases and J dropped 2 bases, with 10 bases sitting between them. Germline loops: CDR1 LGHNT, CDR2 FRNRAP. The CDR3 spells CASGLVLTGNTEAFF. CDR3 DNA: TGTGCTAGTGGTTTGGTATTGACGGGAAACACTGAAGCTTTCTTT. The full variable domain, completed using reference TRBV12-5 and TRBJ1-1, is DARVTQTPRHKVTEMGQEVTMRCQPILGHNTVFWYRQTMMQGLELLAYFRNRAPLDDSGMPKDRFSAEMPDATLATLKIQPSEPRDSAVYFCASGLVLTGNTEAFFGQGTRLTVV.

This clonotype showed up just a few times. The V gene is TRBV13, the J gene TRBJ2-5, with TRBD2 identical over 7 bases. Trimming removed 4 bases from V and 3 bases from J; junction bases left unmatched: 11. Germline V gene lookup returns CDR1 PRHDT and CDR2 FYEKMQ (reference sequence). The CDR3 contains 16 residues. The CDR3 reads CASSSRDYTHEETQYF. The CDR3 DNA reads TGTGCCAGCAGCTCCAGGGACTACACACACGAAGAGACCCAGTACTTC.

The genes are TRBV29-1 and TRBJ2-3, with TRBD1 identical over 11 bases. In germline, CDR1 is SQVTM, CDR2 ANQGSEA. Losses at the gene ends were 5 bases for V and 4 bases for J; bases not matched to a gene: 5. The CDR3 has 14 amino acids. CDR3 loop: CSVRGGQGADTQYF. CDR3 DNA: TGCAGCGTTCGGGGGGGACAGGGGGCAGATACGCAGTATTTT.

This clonotype was recorded a few times. V and J are TRBV20-1 and TRBJ1-1; D may be TRBD1 (5 bases). The ends were cut back, 3 bases at V and 6 bases at J, with 14 bases in the middle. The CDR3 loop spans 13 amino acids. CDR1 and CDR2 (germline): DFQATT, SNEGSKA (reference sequence). CDR3: CSASLHSGSEAFF. The CDR3, as DNA: TGCAGTGCTAGCTTACACTCAGGGTCTGAAGCTTTCTTT.

There are a few counts of this clonotype. J is TRBJ2-7 and V is TRBV5-6; 10 nucleotides match TRBD2. CDR1 SGHDT and CDR2 YYEEEE come from the germline V gene. V dropped 5 bases and J dropped 1; count of bases not matched to a gene: 6. The CDR3 contains 15 residues. DNA of the CDR3: TGTGCCAGCAGTCCCGGGACTAGCGATTCCTACGAGCAGTACTTC. This gives the protein CASSPGTSDSYEQYF.

The table lists this clonotype with a few counts. The chain carries TRBV7-3 and TRBJ2-2; D is ambiguous. Germline V gene data show CDR1 as SGHTA and CDR2 as FQGTGA. V was trimmed by 4 bases and J by 6 bases, leaving 18 bases between them. This CDR3 has 16 residues. The CDR3 nucleotides read TGTGCCAGCAGCTCGTCTGGCGTCGGGTACGCCGGGGAGCTGTTTTTT. Translation: CASSSSGVGYAGELFF.

V and J are TRBV10-3 and TRBJ2-1; 7 bases agree with TRBD1. Germline CDR1 and CDR2: ENHRY and SYGVKD. V was clipped by 0 bases and J by 3 bases; unmatched bases: 2. CDR3 length: 15 residues. The CDR3 loop reads CAISESGGDYNEQFF. The CDR3 DNA reads as TGTGCCATCAGTGAGTCAGGGGGCGACTACAATGAGCAGTTCTTC.

V usage is TRBV7-3 and J usage is TRBJ2-2; the D call may be TRBD1 or TRBD2 (6 bases each). Germline V gives CDR1 SGHTA, CDR2 FQGTGA. The CDR3 consists of 16 residues. V lost 4 bases and J lost 5, with 17 bases in between. The DNA of the CDR3 is TGTGCCAGCAGCTCCGAGGGGGGCCTGCTAACCGGGGAGCTGTTTTTT. Translated: CASSSEGGLLTGELFF.

This clonotype was seen many times. The chain combines TRBV5-1 with TRBJ1-5; D remains unclear. V was trimmed by 1 base and J by 0 bases, leaving 8 bases between them. Germline lookup yields CDR1 SGHRS and CDR2 YFSETQ. CDR3 size: 15 residues. The DNA of the CDR3 is TGCGCCAGCAGCTTGAGTGGCGATAGCAATCAGCCCCAGCATTTT. It is translated as CASSLSGDSNQPQHF.

This clonotype appeared a few times. The chain carries TRBV20-1 and TRBJ2-7; D not resolved. This CDR3 has 12 residues. Trimming cost V 6 bases and J 4 bases, with 13 bases left between them. The V gene's germline CDR1 is DFQATT and CDR2 SNEGSKA (reference sequence). Here the CDR3 reads CSARTVKYEQYF. Here the CDR3 DNA reads TGCAGTGCCCGGACGGTGAAGTACGAGCAGTACTTC.

This clonotype was counted only a few times. V usage is TRBV11-2 and J usage is TRBJ2-2; weak D call: TRBD2 (6 bases). V gave up 4 bases and J gave up 4 bases, with 10 bases separating them. This CDR3 comprises 14 residues. CDR1 SGHAT and CDR2 FQNNGV come from the germline V gene. CDR3 DNA sequence: TGTGCCAGCAGCTCCTGGGGGGTCACCGGGGAGCTGTTTTTT. This sequence encodes CASSSWGVTGELFF.

V and J are TRBV25-1 and TRBJ2-1, with D perhaps TRBD2 (6 bases). The CDR3 has 14 residues. Germline CDR1 and CDR2: MGHDK and SYGVNS. Trimming removed 10 bases at V and 5 bases at J, with 18 bases between. The CDR3 loop reads CATKVRDLDNEQFF. The CDR3 nucleotides read TGTGCCACCAAGGTCCGGGACTTAGACAATGAGCAGTTCTTC.

This chain uses TRBV7-8 with TRBJ1-4; D is ambiguous. The germline V and J ends were trimmed by 1 base and 3 bases, with 12 bases remaining between them. The CDR3 is 16 amino acids. In germline, CDR1 is SGHVS, CDR2 FQNEAQ. CDR3 sequence (DNA): TGTGCCAGCAGCTTAGAACGGGTGGCAGCTAATGAAAAACTGTTTTTT. This codes for CASSLERVAANEKLFF.

This clonotype was seen only a few times. DNA for the CDR3: TGTGCCAGCATGATCGTCTATCAGCCCCAGCATTTT. Encoded protein: CASMIVYQPQHF. The V and J genes are TRBV25-1 and TRBJ1-5; D ambiguous. Germline V gives CDR1 MGHDK, CDR2 SYGVNS. The CDR3 has 12 residues. V was shortened by 7 bases and J by 5 bases, with 9 bases between the two germline ends. The full variable domain, with the rest looked up from reference TRBV25-1 and TRBJ1-5, is EADIYQTPRYLVIGTGKKITLECSQTMGHDKMYWYQQDPGMELHLIHYSYGVNSTEKGDLSSESTVSRIRTEHFPLTLESARPSHTSQYLCASMIVYQPQHFGDGTRLSIL.

This clonotype showed up just a few times. This rearrangement joins TRBV5-1 to TRBJ2-5; a weak D match, TRBD2 (5 bases). The CDR3 totals 16 residues. Trimming shortened V by 0 bases and J by 2 bases, and 14 bases separated the two germline ends. Germline assignment: CDR1 SGHRS and CDR2 YFSETQ. As DNA, the CDR3 is TGCGCCAGCAGCTTGGAATCAGCGGTTAGGCAAGAGACCCAGTACTTC. Amino acids: CASSLESAVRQETQYF.

V usage is TRBV5-8 and J usage is TRBJ2-1; D is unresolved. Trimming shortened V by 0 bases and J by 8 bases, and 15 bases separated the two germline ends. The CDR3 contains 15 residues. Germline CDR1 is SGHTS and CDR2 is YDEGEE. The CDR3 DNA is TGTGCCAGCAGCTTGGCCCATGGACCCGAGGATGAGCAGTTCTTC. It encodes CASSLAHGPEDEQFF.

The rearrangement uses TRBV12-3 or TRBV12-4 and TRBJ1-2; D remains unclear. V was shortened by 5 bases and J by 1 base, with 17 bases between the two germline ends. The CDR3 runs 16 residues. The CDR3 region is CASSTYVASDNYGYTF. The DNA of the CDR3 is TGTGCCAGCAGTACTTATGTGGCCTCAGATAACTATGGCTACACCTTC.

The chain combines TRBV27 with TRBJ2-7, with TRBD2 matching over 10 bases. With V trimmed by 5 bases and J by 0 bases, 7 bases remained unmatched. The CDR3 has 16 residues. CDR1 and CDR2 from the germline V gene are MNHEY and SMNVEV (reference sequence). CDR3 region: CASSPGLARSSYEQYF. CDR3 nucleotides: TGTGCCAGCAGTCCGGGACTAGCGAGAAGCTCCTACGAGCAGTACTTC.

Turning to this clonotype: At one end the junction does not follow the germline gene, possibly because of a read error. The rearrangement uses TRBV7-9 and TRBJ1-2, with 7 positions matching TRBD1. Germline assignment: CDR1 SEHNR and CDR2 FQNEAQ (reference sequence). The CDR3 covers 13 residues. In nucleotides, the CDR3 is TGTGCCAGCAGAACAGGGGATGACTATGGCTTCACCTTC. Protein: CASRTGDDYGFTF.

CDR3 sequence reads: CASSLDRSSGKLFF. DNA for the CDR3: TGTGCCAGCAGCTTAGACAGGAGTTCGGGAAAACTGTTTTTT. J is TRBJ1-4 and V is TRBV7-9, with D possibly matching TRBD1 (5 bases). With 1 base removed from V and 10 bases from J, the gap between germline ends came to 13 bases. The CDR3 contains 14 residues. The germline V gene encodes CDR1 SEHNR and CDR2 FQNEAQ (reference sequence).

The rearrangement joins TRBV6-1 to TRBJ1-1, with TRBD1 identical over 9 bases. The V gene end was trimmed by 6 bases and the J gene end by 6 bases; junction bases not matched to a gene: 14. Germline loops: CDR1 MNHNS, CDR2 SASEGT. The CDR3 sequence is 16 residues long. The CDR3 here is CASSQSWGQGFSEAFF. The CDR3 DNA reads TGTGCCAGCAGCCAAAGCTGGGGACAGGGATTCTCTGAAGCTTTCTTT.

This clonotype was counted only a few times. J is TRBJ2-2 and V is TRBV24-1; TRBD1 matches at 11 bases. V lost 1 base to trimming and J lost 8 bases; unmatched junction nucleotides: 8. CDR3 length equals 17 residues. Germline lookup yields CDR1 KGHDR and CDR2 SFDVKD. CDR3 sequence: CATSDLGGTGGFGELFF. The CDR3 nucleotides are TGTGCCACCAGTGATTTAGGAGGGACAGGGGGATTTGGGGAGCTGTTTTTT.

The chain has TRBV5-4 and TRBJ2-5; 10 nucleotides match TRBD1. CDR3 length equals 15 residues. Germline-derived CDR1 and CDR2 are SGHNT and YYREEE (reference sequence). Losses at the gene ends were 4 bases for V and 4 bases for J; bases not matched to a gene: 7. CDR3 DNA sequence: TGTGCCAGCAGCGACCCCGGGACAGGGGTAGAGACCCAGTACTTC. Its protein product is CASSDPGTGVETQYF.

This clonotype occurred a few times. The V call is TRBV6-4, the J call TRBJ2-3, with 10 bases matching TRBD2. The CDR3 extends over 15 amino acids. Trimming cost V 4 bases and J 2 bases; bases outside gene matches: 3. Germline V CDR1 and CDR2: MRHNA, SNTAGT. The CDR3 DNA is TGTGCCAGCAGTGCTAGCGGGGGTTTCACAGATACGCAGTATTTT. Protein product: CASSASGGFTDTQYF.

This clonotype showed up just a few times. The chain uses TRBV20-1 and TRBJ1-2; TRBD1 agrees at 7 bases. The CDR3 consists of 13 residues. The germline CDR1 and CDR2 sequences are DFQATT and SNEGSKA (reference sequence). V was clipped by 6 bases and J by 5 bases; unmatched bases: 9. The CDR3 DNA reads TGCAGTGCAAAGAGAGGGGGCGGATATGGCTACACCTTC. Residues: CSAKRGGGYGYTF.

This rearrangement joins TRBV20-1 to TRBJ1-1; D gene unclear. Trimming pared 3 bases from V and 0 bases from J, leaving 11 bases between. The CDR3 length is 14 residues. Germline loops: CDR1 DFQATT, CDR2 SNEGSKA (reference sequence). CDR3: CSASGPPMNTEAFF. CDR3 sequence (DNA): TGCAGTGCTAGTGGGCCCCCTATGAACACTGAAGCTTTCTTT.

The chain is built from TRBV14 and TRBJ1-1; D might be TRBD1 (5 bases). This CDR3 region has 15 residues. V was clipped by 1 base and J by 0 bases, with 9 bases between them. Per the germline V gene, CDR1 is SGHDN and CDR2 is FVKESK. CDR3 residues: CASSQVRDVNTEAFF. For the CDR3, the DNA is TGTGCCAGCAGCCAAGTTCGGGACGTGAACACTGAAGCTTTCTTT.

The chain couples TRBV30 to TRBJ2-1, with 14 bases identical to TRBD2. Germline CDR1 is GTSNPN and CDR2 is SVGIG (reference sequence). The J segment lost 9 bases and the V segment lost 2 bases, leaving 6 bases of the junction unmatched. CDR3 length: 15 residues. CDR3 in amino acids: CAWSPGLAGVGEQFF. The CDR3 DNA follows: TGTGCCTGGAGTCCGGGACTAGCGGGAGTGGGTGAGCAGTTCTTC.

The sample holds a few counts of this clonotype. This chain links TRBV6-6 with TRBJ1-1, with 10 bases lining up with TRBD1. The CDR3 has 15 amino acids. Per the germline V gene, CDR1 is MNHNY and CDR2 is SVGAGI (reference sequence). J gave up 3 bases and V 4 bases, and 5 bases lay outside the gene matches. The CDR3 bases are TGTGCCAGCAGTTCATCGGACAGGGGGGACACTGAAGCTTTCTTT. Translated: CASSSSDRGDTEAFF.

This clonotype was seen a few times. This clone may be a read error of a much larger clone one base away. The chain combines TRBV9 with TRBJ1-1, with TRBD1 identical over 7 bases. Trimming took 3 bases from V and 0 from J; bases not matched to a gene: 2. Germline CDR1 SGDLS, CDR2 YYNGEE. The CDR3 is 14 residues long. CDR3 protein: CASSAGQMNTEAFF. The CDR3 DNA is TGTGCCAGCAGCGCGGGACAGATGAACACTGAAGCTTTCTTT.

This clonotype was observed a handful of times. The rearrangement links TRBV5-1 to TRBJ2-3; 10 bases line up with TRBD2. V was clipped by 6 bases and J by 1 base; unmatched bases: 5. There are 15 residues in the CDR3. CDR1 is SGHRS, CDR2 YFSETQ, per germline. The CDR3 is CASKTAGGGTDTQYF. The CDR3 nucleotides read TGCGCCAGCAAGACAGCGGGAGGGGGCACAGATACGCAGTATTTT.

In its sample, this clonotype was seen a few times. The chain couples TRBV2 to TRBJ1-1; D unresolved. The length of the CDR3 is 13 residues. Germline assignment: CDR1 SNHLY and CDR2 FYNNEI. The germline V and J ends were trimmed by 6 bases and 3 bases, with 11 bases remaining between them. CDR3 loop: CASRADMYTEAFF. DNA for the CDR3: TGTGCCAGCAGGGCCGACATGTACACTGAAGCTTTCTTT. Filled out from reference TRBV2 and TRBJ1-1, the complete variable domain reads EPEVTQTPSHQVTQMGQEVILRCVPISNHLYFYWYRQILGQKVEFLVSFYNNEISEKSEIFDDQFSVERPDGSNFTLKIRSTKLEDSAMYFCASRADMYTEAFFGQGTRLTVV.